This T cell receptor beta chain was recovered during a study of blood T cell repertoires in COVID-19. This CDR3 region has 17 residues. Germline CDR1 reads MNHNS; CDR2 reads SASEGT. The trim removed 4 bases at V and 0 bases at J, leaving 8 bases unmatched. In the study's own analysis: Scientists estimated how many nucleated cells there were by amplifying reference gene primers. Method: immunoSEQ multiplex PCR; TCRdb's copy keeps in-frame clones and lacks some. V and J calls and clone size are given by that table; D and trimming were obtained from the DNA. The sample consists of about 83,000 clones, about four fifths of them appearing once. This clone was counted a few times.

V and J are TRBV6-1 and TRBJ1-3, with TRBD1 matching 8 bases. This TCR derives from a woman aged 80 or over with acute or convalescent COVID-19. The sequenced sample consisted of peripheral blood. The CDR3 protein is CASSADRESYSGNTIYF. CDR3 in DNA: TGTGCCAGCAGTGCGGACAGGGAGAGCTACTCTGGAAACACCATATATTTT.